This TCR beta chain was captured in a study of glioma-infiltrating T cells after dendritic cell vaccination. Study context: Autologous tumor lysate-pulsed dendritic cell vaccination was given between the early 2000s and the early 2010s. Dendritic cells derived from monocytes and pulsed with autologous tumor lysate formed the vaccine. Study-wide results and caveats: Complete blood and tumor specimen sets were limited to few patients.

V lost 1 base and J 3 bases, leaving 9 bases between the germline ends. The CDR3 has 14 residues. Looked up from germline, CDR1 is MGHRA and CDR2 is YSYEKL. The PCR used 60 V beta and 13 J beta primers. Generated by immunoSEQ multiplex PCR, the TCRdb table keeps only in-frame clones and is missing some. The data hold about 67,000 clones, with roughly 79% observed a single time. Note on this clone: Its antigen is currently unknown.

Material: blood, obtained before dendritic cell vaccination. The receptor was isolated from a human donor with glioblastoma. The chain joins TRBV4-1 to TRBJ1-1; a possible D gene is TRBD1 (5 bases). The DNA of the CDR3 is TGCGCCAGCAGCCAAGTAATAGGGGACACTGAAGCTTTCTTT. This sequence encodes CASSQVIGDTEAFF.